This T cell receptor beta chain was identified during a study of T cells after posttransplantation cyclophosphamide. General study findings and limits: Tissue-infiltrating T cells from skin or gut overlapped little with blood T cells. TRB clonality was highly associated with recipient CMV seropositivity and reactivation. Later post-transplant blood repertoires were often dominated by donor CD8+ memory clones.

Repertoires were generated with immunoSEQ multiplex PCR, while TCRdb's copy carries only in-frame clones and drops some. The sample has roughly 70,000 clones, about 94% seen once; the top ten hold about 3.2%. About this clone: Its antigen is unknown.

This CDR3 region has 14 residues. Germline lookup yields CDR1 SGHVS and CDR2 FNYEAQ. V dropped 6 bases and J dropped 4; count of bases not matched to a gene: 8. On the day of bone marrow donation, the related graft donor provided peripheral blood. The sequenced material came from PBMCs. The chain joins TRBV7-6 to TRBJ1-2, with TRBD1 identical over 7 bases. This TCR derives from a woman in her 30s in good health and a related stem cell transplant donor. This chain's CDR3 is CASSPDRASYGYTF. CDR3 in DNA: TGTGCCAGCAGTCCCGACAGGGCCTCCTATGGCTACACCTTC.